These T cell receptor beta chains were read from a single sample in a study of T cells in Graves' hyperthyroidism and ophthalmopathy. TCRdb processed the multiplex PCR reads anew with MiXCR; each CDR3 protein has one entry. Altogether approximately 600,000 distinct CDR3 sequences are present, around 14% being singletons, with the ten largest covering 5% to 7%. Sequencing was done on a sample of blood. All receptors come from a woman aged 25 to 39 with Graves' hyperthyroidism that later progressed to Graves' ophthalmopathy. Each CDR3 is given with its conserved first and last residue. The D gene is left open where the match is weak. Clone size, where shown, is once, few, many, or a class for clones that have expanded.

NA	TRBV20-1	TRBJ1-3	many	TGCAGTGCTGCCCGACGGAGGGGCGTAGACACCATATATTTT	CSAARRRGVDTIYF
TRBD1	TRBV7-9	TRBJ2-4	NA	TGTGCCAGCAGCCCACCGGGACAGGGGAGGGACATTCAGTACTTC	CASSPPGQGRDIQYF
NA	TRBV3-1	TRBJ2-3	many	TGTGCCAGCAGCACCACGTCGCGGGGGCGCACAGATACGCAGTATTTT	CASSTTSRGRTDTQYF
NA	TRBV20-1	TRBJ1-5	many	TGCAGTGCTAGAGGGGTTAGCAATCAGCCCCAGCATTTT	CSARGVSNQPQHF
NA	TRBV5-1	TRBJ1-1	NA	TGCGCCAGCAGCTCGACGACAGGGAACACTGAAGCTTTCTTT	CASSSTTGNTEAFF
TRBD1	TRBV5-1	TRBJ2-7	many	TGCGCCAGCAGCTTGGCTGGACAGGTCCACGAGCAGTACTTC	CASSLAGQVHEQYF
NA	TRBV5-1	TRBJ1-1	many	TGTGCCAGCAGCCCGAATTTGAACACTGAAGCTTTCTTT	CASSPNLNTEAFF
NA	TRBV6-5	TRBJ2-7	few	TGTGCCAGCAGTTATGCCCGAATGGCGGGTAGAGCCGAGCAGTACTTC	CASSYARMAGRAEQYF
NA	TRBV20-1	TRBJ1-5	many	TGCAGTGCTAGAGATCGGAGATGGTCGTCGGGCAATCAGCCCCAGCATTTT	CSARDRRWSSGNQPQHF
NA	TRBV10-3	TRBJ1-1	many	TGTGCCATCATCGGGGAATCGAACACTGAAGCTTTCTTT	CAIIGESNTEAFF
NA	TRBV24-1	TRBJ1-5	many	TGTGCCACCAGTTCCGGTCATAGCAATCAGCCCCAGCATTTT	CATSSGHSNQPQHF
NA	TRBV9	TRBJ2-7	NA	TGTGCCAGCAGCGTAGTGGCCCCTCATGTTGAGCGGACCAAAGACTACGAGCAGTACTTC	CASSVVAPHVERTKDYEQYF
NA	TRBV25-1	TRBJ2-3	many	TGTGCCAGCAGTGAGAGGGCCAGAGGTGGAGATACGCAGTATTTT	CASSERARGGDTQYF
TRBD2	TRBV12-3/TRBV12-4	TRBJ2-7	many	TGTGCCAGCAGCCTGGGACTAGTCTCCTACGAGCAGTACTTC	CASSLGLVSYEQYF
NA	TRBV13	TRBJ2-3	many	TGTGCCACCGTCGACCTCGGACCAGATACGCAGTATTTT	CATVDLGPDTQYF
NA	TRBV28	TRBJ1-4	many	TGTGCCAGCAGTTTATATCCGTTCCCTATTAATGAAAAACTGTTTTTT	CASSLYPFPINEKLFF
TRBD1	TRBV14	TRBJ2-3	NA	TGTGCCAGCAGCGTTGGGACAGGCGTTAGCACAGATACGCAGTATTTT	CASSVGTGVSTDTQYF
NA	TRBV11-1	TRBJ1-2	many	TGTGCCAGCGAGGCGGCAGGCCTCGTGAGTGGCTACACCTTC	CASEAAGLVSGYTF
NA	TRBV3-1	TRBJ1-2	many	TGTGCCAGCAGCTCATACGCCGGGACACACTACACCTTC	CASSSYAGTHYTF
NA	TRBV24-1	TRBJ2-1	few	TGTGCCACCAGTGATTCTAAGACAGGCCTGAGGGTTTCGCAGTTCTTC	CATSDSKTGLRVSQFF
NA	TRBV3-1	TRBJ2-1	few	TGTGCCAGCGGTACAGGGTATGGGATGAGGAATGAGCAGTTCTTC	CASGTGYGMRNEQFF
TRBD1	TRBV11-2	TRBJ2-3	many	TGTGCCAGCAGCCGGGGTACAGGGGGATTCACAGATACGCAGTATTTT	CASSRGTGGFTDTQYF
NA	TRBV11-3	TRBJ2-5	many	TGTGCCAGCAGCTCCCGGACGGAAGAGACCCAGTACTTC	CASSSRTEETQYF
NA	TRBV30	TRBJ1-6	few	TGTGCCTGGAGTTTCCTTGAGTCCGGAGTCACCCTCCACTTT	CAWSFLESGVTLHF
TRBD1	TRBV10-3	TRBJ2-7	many	TGTGCCATCAGTGGGACAGGGCGGCAGTACTTC	CAISGTGRQYF
NA	TRBV7-3	TRBJ1-1	many	TGTGCCAGCAGCTTATTGTGGGACACTGAAGCTTTCTTT	CASSLLWDTEAFF
NA	TRBV20-1	TRBJ2-1	many	TGCAGTGCTCAGAGCTGGGACCACTTGCGCTACAATGAGCAGTTCTTC	CSAQSWDHLRYNEQFF